The next 16 T cell receptor beta chains were all read from a single sample in a study of blood T cell repertoires in COVID-19. Clones were read by immunoSEQ multiplex PCR, and TCRdb kept only the in-frame ones, dropping some. The sample yields a few hundred thousand clones, approximately 81% seen once. The sample was peripheral blood. These receptors were obtained from a man between 60 and 75 years old with acute or convalescent COVID-19.

This clone was counted ten times or more. The chain uses TRBV6-5 and TRBJ1-6, with a tentative D call TRBD1 (5 bases). The ends were cut back, 0 bases at V and 11 bases at J, with 14 bases in the middle. CDR1 and CDR2 from the germline V gene are MNHEY and SVGAGI. The CDR3 covers 15 residues. The CDR3 bases are TGTGCCAGCAGTTACTCCAACAACCCCAGGGCACCCCTCCACTTT. Translating it yields CASSYSNNPRAPLHF.

The chain uses TRBV7-8 and TRBJ1-1; maybe TRBD1 (6 bases). Germline CDR1 SGHVS, CDR2 FQNEAQ. The CDR3 has 14 residues. V was clipped by 1 base and J by 7 bases, with 13 bases between them. In DNA, the CDR3 is TGTGCCAGCAGCTTAGGGGGGCCACCCGTTGAAGCTTTCTTT. Translated, it gives CASSLGGPPVEAFF.

The chain joins TRBV4-1 to TRBJ1-2; TRBD1 aligns across 9 bases. Looked up from germline, CDR1 is MGHRA and CDR2 is YSYEKL. CDR3 length equals 14 residues. The V segment lost 4 bases and the J segment 6 bases; nucleotides outside the gene matches: 6. As DNA, the CDR3 is TGCGCCAGCAGCCCATCCGGGACAGGGAATGGCTACACCTTC. It translates to CASSPSGTGNGYTF.

The chain couples TRBV18 to TRBJ2-1; 9 bases map to TRBD1. Germline V CDR1 and CDR2: KGHSH, LQKENI. J lost 5 bases, V lost 3 bases, and 8 bases had no gene match. The CDR3 consists of 16 residues. The CDR3 loop reads CASSPIRDRVNNEQFF. The CDR3 bases are TGTGCCAGCTCACCGATCCGGGACAGGGTGAACAATGAGCAGTTCTTC.

The V gene is TRBV7-9, the J gene TRBJ2-1; weak D call: TRBD2 (6 bases). This CDR3 region has 15 residues. V was clipped by 8 bases and J by 1 base, with 15 bases between them. CDR1 and CDR2 (germline): SEHNR, FQNEAQ (reference sequence). CDR3 sequence reads: CASGRDWPSYNEQFF. The CDR3 DNA sequence: TGTGCCAGCGGACGGGACTGGCCTTCCTACAATGAGCAGTTCTTC.

This rearrangement joins TRBV7-3 to TRBJ2-7, with 8 bases fitting TRBD1. Germline V gene sequence: CDR1 SGHTA, CDR2 FQGTGA. This CDR3 contains 13 residues. V dropped 5 bases and J dropped 6; count of bases not matched to a gene: 6. The CDR3 spells CASSLDRVGEQYF. The CDR3 DNA sequence: TGTGCCAGCAGCCTGGACAGGGTGGGCGAGCAGTACTTC. Full variable domain (missing parts from reference TRBV7-3 and TRBJ2-7): GAGVSQTPSNKVTEKGKYVELRCDPISGHTALYWYRQSLGQGPEFLIYFQGTGAADDSGLPNDRFFAVRPEGSVSTLKIQRTERGDSAVYLCASSLDRVGEQYFGPGTRLTVT.

The chain employs TRBV3-1 (or the pseudogene TRBV3-2) and TRBJ2-3; 8 bases fit TRBD1. Germline assignment: CDR1 LGHDT and CDR2 YNNKEL (reference sequence). The trim removed 6 bases at V and 3 bases at J, leaving 8 bases unmatched. The CDR3 contains 15 residues. The CDR3 bases are TGTGCCAGCAGACTAGGACAGGGTCTTACAGATACGCAGTATTTT. Encoded protein: CASRLGQGLTDTQYF.

In its sample, this clone was seen once. The chain employs TRBV2 and TRBJ2-7; unclear D gene. This CDR3 has 12 residues. Germline V gives CDR1 SNHLY, CDR2 FYNNEI. V shed 6 bases and J shed 3 bases, with 9 bases lying between them. The CDR3 here is CASSPGFYEQYF. The CDR3 bases are TGTGCCAGCAGCCCGGGTTTCTACGAGCAGTACTTC. Based on the CDR3 plus reference TRBV2 and TRBJ2-7, the full variable domain is EPEVTQTPSHQVTQMGQEVILRCVPISNHLYFYWYRQILGQKVEFLVSFYNNEISEKSEIFDDQFSVERPDGSNFTLKIRSTKLEDSAMYFCASSPGFYEQYFGPGTRLTVT.

The CDR3 DNA reads as TGTGCCAGTAGTATCCCGCCGAACAGTTTCACCGGGGAGCTGTTTTTT. This sequence encodes CASSIPPNSFTGELFF. This chain links TRBV19 with TRBJ2-2; D remains unclear. The CDR3 is 16 residues long. CDR1 LNHDA and CDR2 SQIVND come from the germline V gene (reference sequence). Trimming shortened V by 3 bases and J by 4 bases, and 15 bases separated the two germline ends. Using reference TRBV19 and TRBJ2-2 for the parts outside the CDR3, the full variable domain is DGGITQSPKYLFRKEGQNVTLSCEQNLNHDAMYWYRQDPGQGLRLIYYSQIVNDFQKGDIAEGYSVSREKKESFPLTVTSAQKNPTAFYLCASSIPPNSFTGELFFGEGSRLTVL.

The chain joins TRBV2 to TRBJ1-2; TRBD1 aligns across 9 bases. V shed 0 bases and J 5 bases; nucleotides not matched to a gene: 4. The CDR3 runs 15 residues. The germline V gene has CDR1 SNHLY and CDR2 FYNNEI. In nucleotides, the CDR3 is TGTGCCAGCAGTGAAGCGGGGACAGGGAAATATGGCTACACCTTC. Its protein product is CASSEAGTGKYGYTF.

In this sample, this clone turned up a few times. The chain carries TRBV20-1 and TRBJ2-5; no firm D call. This CDR3 contains 14 residues. Germline V CDR1 and CDR2: DFQATT, SNEGSKA (reference sequence). Trimming stripped 3 bases from V and 2 bases from J, with 13 bases between. As DNA, the CDR3 is TGCAGTGCTAGTTCCCCGTTCCTTCAAGAGACCCAGTACTTC. Its protein product is CSASSPFLQETQYF.

This chain connects TRBV7-2 to TRBJ1-6; D gene ambiguous. V gave up 2 bases and J gave up 6 bases, with 5 bases separating them. The CDR3 contains 13 residues. Germline V gene data show CDR1 as SGHTA and CDR2 as FQGNSA. DNA for the CDR3: TGTGCCAGCAGCTTAAACTCTAATTCACCCCTCCACTTT. Translated: CASSLNSNSPLHF.

The V and J genes are TRBV30 and TRBJ2-7, with D possibly matching TRBD1 (5 bases). Deletions cut 5 bases from V and 3 bases from J, with 14 bases between. Germline CDR1 reads GTSNPN; CDR2 reads SVGIG (reference sequence). CDR3 length: 13 residues. The CDR3 loop is CAWARDSGYEQYF. CDR3 nucleotide sequence: TGTGCCTGGGCCAGGGATTCAGGCTACGAGCAGTACTTC.

This clone came up once. The chain combines TRBV4-3 with TRBJ2-1, with unresolved D. CDR1 is LGHNA, CDR2 YSLEER, per germline. The CDR3 is made up of 15 amino acids. V was cut by 0 bases and J by 8 bases, with 14 bases left in between. CDR3 residues: CASSQDSVRIHEQFF. CDR3 DNA: TGCGCCAGCAGCCAAGATAGTGTGAGAATCCATGAGCAGTTCTTC.

The sample holds a few counts of this clone. The V and J genes are TRBV7-8 and TRBJ2-7; maybe TRBD2 (6 bases). Germline loops: CDR1 SGHVS, CDR2 FQNEAQ. The CDR3 covers 16 residues. The V end was cut by 1 base, the J end by 0 bases, with 13 bases between. The CDR3 loop reads CASSLGRGRGSYEQYF. The CDR3 bases are TGTGCCAGCAGCTTAGGGCGGGGACGGGGCTCCTACGAGCAGTACTTC.

The chain combines TRBV6-5 with TRBJ2-7, with a possible D match to TRBD2 (6 bases). V was clipped by 5 bases and J by 0 bases, with 11 bases between them. Germline loops: CDR1 MNHEY, CDR2 SVGAGI. The CDR3 extends over 14 amino acids. This chain's CDR3 is CASSPSGVSYEQYF. Written as DNA, the CDR3 is TGTGCCAGCAGTCCGTCGGGGGTCTCCTACGAGCAGTACTTC.